This is a list of T cell receptor beta chains from one sample in a study of CD8+ T cells in alopecia areata. Only in-frame clones appear in the TCRdb table, and some are missing; sequencing was by immunoSEQ multiplex PCR. The table lists 270,000 or so clones, 55% to 75% of them singletons. The input for sequencing was CD4+ T cells sorted from blood, taken at week 24, from a patient treated with tofacitinib. The source of these receptors is a human donor with alopecia areata. Each CDR3 is given with its conserved first and last residue. Fields, in order: CDR3 length, clone size, V gene, J gene, D gene, CDR3 DNA, CDR3 protein. D genes are given only for firm matches. Where a row states a size, it is once, few, many or the class of an expanded clone; other rows omit it.

13,NA,TRBV29-1,TRBJ1-6,NA,TGCAGCGTCCGGGACTTTGGTAATTCACCCCTCCACTTT,CSVRDFGNSPLHF
15,few,TRBV7-9,TRBJ2-5,NA,TGTGCCAGCAGCTTAGGCTTGACAGCCCAAGAGACCCAGTACTTC,CASSLGLTAQETQYF
14,few,TRBV7-2,TRBJ1-5,NA,TGTGCCAGCAGCTTATCCGTCAGCAATCAGCCCCAGCATTTT,CASSLSVSNQPQHF
17,NA,TRBV30,TRBJ2-7,TRBD1,TGTGCCTGGAGTGGTGAGACAGGGGGTTTTCGGTCCTACGAGCAGTACTTC,CAWSGETGGFRSYEQYF
12,many,TRBV9,TRBJ1-1,NA,TGTGCCAGCAGCGTAGCTGAGGGGAAAGCTTTCTTT,CASSVAEGKAFF
13,NA,TRBV19,TRBJ1-1,NA,TGTGCCAGTAGTATATGGGGGAGTACTGAAGCTTTCTTT,CASSIWGSTEAFF
15,NA,TRBV6-6,TRBJ1-1,TRBD1,TGTGCCAGCAGTCCCGACGACAGGGGGGGCACTGAAGCTTTCTTT,CASSPDDRGGTEAFF
15,NA,TRBV4-1,TRBJ1-2,NA,TGCGCCAGCAGCCTCTCCGATGGGCCTATACAAGGCTACACCTTC,CASSLSDGPIQGYTF
14,few,TRBV4-1,TRBJ2-5,NA,TGCGCCAGCAGCCAGGTGACATTGCAAGAGACCCAGTACTTC,CASSQVTLQETQYF
11,NA,TRBV29-1,TRBJ1-2,NA,TGCAGCGTTGTGGTTAGGTTGGGCTACACCTTC,CSVVVRLGYTF
15,NA,TRBV29-1,TRBJ2-1,NA,TGCAGCGTTGGCGGTTCTTCGAGCTCCTACAATGAGCAGTTCTTC,CSVGGSSSSYNEQFF
13,NA,TRBV28,TRBJ1-1,NA,TGTGCCAGGGGATCCGTAATGAACACTGAAGCTTTCTTT,CARGSVMNTEAFF
12,NA,TRBV7-9,TRBJ2-3,NA,TGTGCCAGCAGCTTACCCACAGATACGCAGTATTTT,CASSLPTDTQYF
16,NA,TRBV5-1,TRBJ2-3,TRBD2,TGCGCCAGCAGCTTGGGTTTAGCGGGGAACACAGATACGCAGTATTTT,CASSLGLAGNTDTQYF
14,NA,TRBV2,TRBJ1-6,TRBD1,TGTGCCAGCATACCCGGGACAGGGTATTCACCCCTCCACTTT,CASIPGTGYSPLHF
16,NA,TRBV7-9,TRBJ1-1,TRBD1,TGTGCCAGCAGCTTAGGAGGGACAGGGTTGAACACTGAAGCTTTCTTT,CASSLGGTGLNTEAFF
15,NA,TRBV6-6,TRBJ1-1,NA,TGTGCCAGCAGTTATGAGACAGCCATAAACACTGAAGCTTTCTTT,CASSYETAINTEAFF
13,NA,TRBV7-9,TRBJ2-3,NA,TGTGCCAGCAGCCAGAGGGGGGCAGATACGCAGTATTTT,CASSQRGADTQYF
16,NA,TRBV30,TRBJ1-2,NA,TGTGCCTGGAGTGTCCTGGCTAGAGGCGAGGGGGGTGGCTACACCTTC,CAWSVLARGEGGGYTF
13,NA,TRBV30,TRBJ1-2,NA,TGTGCCTGGAGTGTAAATGTGGCGGGTGGCTACACCTTC,CAWSVNVAGGYTF
13,NA,TRBV14,TRBJ1-1,TRBD1,TGTGCCAGCAGCCGGGACAGTAACACTGAAGCTTTCTTT,CASSRDSNTEAFF
16,few,TRBV18,TRBJ1-3,TRBD1,TGTGCCAGCTCACTCGATACAGGGGACTCTGGAAACACCATATATTTT,CASSLDTGDSGNTIYF
13,NA,TRBV27,TRBJ1-2,NA,TGTGCCAGCAGGACCGAGGGGGGCTATGGCTACACCTTC,CASRTEGGYGYTF
14,NA,TRBV6-6,TRBJ2-3,TRBD1,TGTGCCAGCAGCCCTTGGACAGGACGATCAGCGCAGTATTTT,CASSPWTGRSAQYF
14,NA,TRBV15,TRBJ1-4,NA,TGTGCCACCAGCAGGGGGTCAACTAATGAAAAACTGTTTTTT,CATSRGSTNEKLFF
14,NA,TRBV9,TRBJ1-5,NA,TGTGCCAGCAGCCCCCGGGGGGCCAGTCAGCCCCAGCATTTT,CASSPRGASQPQHF
14,few,TRBV13,TRBJ1-2,NA,TGTGCCAGCAGCTTAGGGGCACCTAACTATGGCTACACCTTC,CASSLGAPNYGYTF
13,NA,TRBV27,TRBJ1-5,NA,TGTGCCAGCAGACTCGGACTCAATCAGCCCCAGCATTTT,CASRLGLNQPQHF
13,NA,TRBV29-1,TRBJ2-7,NA,TGCAGCGTTGAACTACAGGCCTCCTACGAGCAGTACTTC,CSVELQASYEQYF
13,few,TRBV7-2,TRBJ2-7,NA,TGTGCCAGCAGCCCCCTCCGGGCCGAGCGGCAGTACTTC,CASSPLRAERQYF
14,NA,TRBV6-5,TRBJ2-5,NA,TGTGCCATCAGAACCGACAAGTCCGGAGAGACCCAGTACTTC,CAIRTDKSGETQYF
14,NA,TRBV30,TRBJ1-5,TRBD1,TGTGCCTGGAGTGTATACAGGGGGAATCAGCCCCAGCATTTT,CAWSVYRGNQPQHF
17,NA,TRBV27,TRBJ2-2,TRBD1,TGTGCCAGCACTCACCAGGGGGCGACGGGGGACACCGGGGAGCTGTTTTTT,CASTHQGATGDTGELFF
14,many,TRBV28,TRBJ1-2,NA,TGTGCCAGCAGTTTGGGGGCGTCTAACTATGGCTACACCTTC,CASSLGASNYGYTF
13,NA,TRBV7-2,TRBJ1-2,TRBD1,TGTGCCAGCAGCTTAAGGACAGGGCACGGCTACACCTTC,CASSLRTGHGYTF
17,few,TRBV4-1,TRBJ2-5,NA,TGCGCCAGCAGCCCCCCGCCCGCCTCCAGGCAAGCAGAGACCCAGTACTTC,CASSPPPASRQAETQYF
14,NA,TRBV30,TRBJ1-5,NA,TGTGCCTGGAGTGTATCTCAGTTCAATCAGCCCCAGCATTTT,CAWSVSQFNQPQHF
15,NA,TRBV25-1,TRBJ2-2,NA,TGTGCCAGCAGTGAGCATACCCCGAACACCGGGGAGCTGTTTTTT,CASSEHTPNTGELFF
15,few,TRBV27,TRBJ1-2,NA,TGTGCCAGCAGCCCCTGGGCCGGGGCGGGATATGGCTACACCTTC,CASSPWAGAGYGYTF
14,NA,TRBV4-2,TRBJ1-4,NA,TGTGCCAGCAGCCAAGCCGCGACAGTCGAAAAACTGTTTTTT,CASSQAATVEKLFF
14,few,TRBV15,TRBJ1-5,NA,TGTGCCACCAGCAGAACGACAGAGACGCAGCCCCAGCATTTT,CATSRTTETQPQHF
14,NA,TRBV29-1,TRBJ1-2,NA,TGCAGCGTCATCCCATGGCCCAGTAACTATGGCTACACCTTC,CSVIPWPSNYGYTF
14,NA,TRBV27,TRBJ1-2,NA,TGTGCCAGCAGCCCTTGGGCGGTTGGGGATGGCTACACCTTC,CASSPWAVGDGYTF
13,NA,TRBV29-1,TRBJ1-1,NA,TGCAGCGTTGGTGGCCCGGGGAGCACTGAAGCTTTCTTT,CSVGGPGSTEAFF
15,few,TRBV2,TRBJ1-2,TRBD1,TGTGCCAGCAGTGACGAGACAGGGCCTCCCTACGGCTACACCTTC,CASSDETGPPYGYTF
17,NA,TRBV15,TRBJ2-1,TRBD2,TGTGCCACCAGCAGAATCTTACTAGCGGGGGGCCTAGATGAGCAGTTCTTC,CATSRILLAGGLDEQFF